Each of the 17 T cell receptor beta chains below was sequenced from the same sample in a study of blood T cell repertoires in COVID-19. Assay used: immunoSEQ multiplex PCR; TCRdb lists only in-frame clones, some missing. The table has roughly 320,000 clones, more than 85% seen once; the top ten hold over 1%. Sequencing input: peripheral blood. The receptors come from a man aged 70-80 years with acute or convalescent COVID-19.

V usage is TRBV19 and J usage is TRBJ1-4; D is perhaps TRBD1 (5 bases). Per the germline V gene, CDR1 is LNHDA and CDR2 is SQIVND (reference sequence). There are 13 residues in the CDR3. Trimming took off 5 bases at V and 6 bases at J, with 10 bases between the two ends. The CDR3 bases are TGTGCCAGTAGTTGGGGCAGGGATGAAAAACTGTTTTTT. Its translation: CASSWGRDEKLFF. Full variable domain (missing parts from reference TRBV19 and TRBJ1-4): DGGITQSPKYLFRKEGQNVTLSCEQNLNHDAMYWYRQDPGQGLRLIYYSQIVNDFQKGDIAEGYSVSREKKESFPLTVTSAQKNPTAFYLCASSWGRDEKLFFGSGTQLSVL.

V gene TRBV6-5 combines with J gene TRBJ2-1; D is ambiguous. Trimming left V 4 bases short and J 5 bases short, with 9 bases between. The germline CDR1 and CDR2 sequences are MNHEY and SVGAGI. CDR3 length: 13 residues. The CDR3 bases are TGTGCCAGCAGTTGGCCATCCCACAATGAGCAGTTCTTC. Protein sequence: CASSWPSHNEQFF.

This clone was picked up a small number of times. This chain uses TRBV24-1 with TRBJ1-4; D remains ambiguous. Between the trimmed V and J ends, which lost 0 bases and 9 bases, there was a span of 4 bases. CDR1 KGHDR and CDR2 SFDVKD come from the germline V gene. The CDR3 sequence is 12 residues long. The CDR3 nucleotides are TGTGCCACCAGTGATTTGGGGCAAAAACTGTTTTTT. Translation gives CATSDLGQKLFF.

The CDR3 is CASSPGLAVISGANVLTF. CDR3 DNA: TGTGCCAGCAGCCCAGGACTAGCGGTTATCTCTGGGGCCAACGTCCTGACTTTC. The genes are TRBV11-2 and TRBJ2-6; 10 nucleotides align to TRBD2. CDR1 and CDR2 (germline): SGHAT, FQNNGV. The CDR3 is 18 amino acids. The trim removed 5 bases at V and 0 bases at J, leaving 7 bases unmatched.

This rearrangement joins TRBV4-3 to TRBJ1-5; 8 positions match TRBD1. V shed 0 bases and J 4 bases; nucleotides not matched to a gene: 2. Germline values: CDR1 LGHNA, CDR2 YSLEER. There are 15 residues in the CDR3. CDR3 residues: CASSQDGQGNQPQHF. The CDR3 bases are TGCGCCAGCAGCCAAGATGGACAGGGTAATCAGCCCCAGCATTTT.

This clone was seen only once. The chain links TRBV6-5 to TRBJ1-4; D perhaps matches TRBD1 (5 bases). Germline V gives CDR1 MNHEY, CDR2 SVGAGI. V was cut by 0 bases and J by 1 base, with 6 bases left in between. The CDR3 contains 15 residues. CDR3 in DNA: TGTGCCAGCAGTTACTCCGGGGGAACTAATGAAAAACTGTTTTTT. Translated: CASSYSGGTNEKLFF.

The J gene is TRBJ2-1, the V gene TRBV7-8; 11 bases line up with TRBD2. Germline CDR1 reads SGHVS; CDR2 reads FQNEAQ. The junction had 7 bases not matched to a gene; V was cut back by 3 bases and J by 9 bases. CDR3 length: 15 amino acids. CDR3 amino acids: CASSFRSGGAPEQFF. In DNA form, the CDR3 reads TGTGCCAGCAGCTTCCGTAGCGGGGGGGCCCCTGAGCAGTTCTTC.

Only a few counts were recorded for this clone. The chain links TRBV5-6 to TRBJ1-3; D gene ambiguous. From germline, CDR1 is SGHDT and CDR2 YYEEEE. CDR3 size: 12 residues. V lost 2 bases and J 6 bases, leaving 6 bases between the germline ends. The CDR3 loop reads CASSFRLNTIYF. In nucleotides, the CDR3 is TGTGCCAGCAGCTTTCGGTTAAACACCATATATTTT.

The chain employs TRBV6-5 and TRBJ2-7, with D possibly matching TRBD1 (6 bases). There are 14 residues in the CDR3. V lost 5 bases to trimming and J lost 2 bases, with 13 bases between them. Germline CDR1 reads MNHEY; CDR2 reads SVGAGI. The CDR3 DNA reads TGTGCCAGCAGTCGAGCCGGGACACCCTACGAGCAGTACTTC. It specifies CASSRAGTPYEQYF.

J is TRBJ2-5 and V is TRBV6-4; D is undetermined. The germline CDR1 and CDR2 sequences are MRHNA and SNTAGT. This CDR3 region has 11 residues. V was clipped by 9 bases and J by 2 bases, with 7 bases between them. CDR3 region: CARTPQETQYF. The DNA of the CDR3 is TGTGCCAGGACTCCGCAAGAGACCCAGTACTTC.

The J gene is TRBJ2-1, the V gene TRBV1; TRBD2, the D gene given by the table, was not confirmed from the DNA. TRBV1 is termed a pseudogene. The CDR3 loop spans 11 amino acids. This chain's CDR3 is CTSSPVDEQFF. CDR3 nucleotides: TGCACCAGCAGCCCGGTTGATGAGCAGTTCTTC.

As regards this clone: This sample also contains other DNA sequences that code for the same CDR3. The V and J genes are TRBV30 and TRBJ1-5, with D possibly TRBD1 on 5 matching bases. The CDR3 runs to 13 residues. Germline V gene lookup returns CDR1 GTSNPN and CDR2 SVGIG (reference sequence). The ends were cut back, 3 bases at V and 2 bases at J, with 8 bases in the middle. The CDR3 bases are TGTGCCTGGAGGGGGCAGGGCAATCAGCCCCAGCATTTT. Amino acid sequence: CAWRGQGNQPQHF.

This clone was picked up a small number of times. The V gene is TRBV13, the J gene TRBJ2-3; 11 nucleotides match TRBD2. The V segment lost 3 bases and the J segment 2 bases; nucleotides outside the gene matches: 1. The CDR3 has 15 amino acids. CDR1 is PRHDT, CDR2 FYEKMQ, per germline (reference sequence). CDR3 sequence: CASSLGLAATDTQYF. The CDR3 region has the DNA TGTGCCAGCAGCTTGGGACTAGCGGCCACAGATACGCAGTATTTT. Together with reference TRBV13 and TRBJ2-3, the CDR3 gives the full variable domain: AAGVIQSPRHLIKEKRETATLKCYPIPRHDTVYWYQQGPGQDPQFLISFYEKMQSDKGSIPDRFSAQQFSDYHSELNMSSLELGDSALYFCASSLGLAATDTQYFGPGTRLTVL.

V is TRBV7-9 and J is TRBJ2-6, with TRBD1 matching over 8 bases. V trimming: 3 bases; J trimming: 5 bases; junction bases outside the gene matches: 9. This CDR3 is built from 17 residues. Germline CDR1 is SEHNR and CDR2 is FQNEAQ (reference sequence). Here the CDR3 reads CASSLGTGVIRANVLTF. CDR3 sequence (DNA): TGTGCCAGCAGCTTGGGGACAGGTGTTATCCGGGCCAACGTCCTGACTTTC. Using reference TRBV7-9 and TRBJ2-6 for the parts outside the CDR3, the full variable domain is DTGVSQNPRHKITKRGQNVTFRCDPISEHNRLYWYRQTLGQGPEFLTYFQNEAQLEKSRLLSDRFSAERPKGSFSTLEIQRTEQGDSAMYLCASSLGTGVIRANVLTFGAGSRLTVL.

This chain connects TRBV5-1 to TRBJ2-1, with 11 bases lining up with TRBD1. Germline loops: CDR1 SGHRS, CDR2 YFSETQ. V shed 3 bases, J shed 5 bases, and the junction held 4 bases outside the gene matches. CDR3 length: 15 amino acids. The CDR3 protein is CASSWTGGDNNEQFF. In nucleotides, the CDR3 is TGCGCCAGCAGCTGGACAGGGGGCGATAACAATGAGCAGTTCTTC.

In this sample, this clone turned up a few times. The chain joins TRBV30 to TRBJ1-4; a possible D gene is TRBD1 (6 bases). Between the trimmed V and J ends, which lost 3 bases and 8 bases, there was a span of 19 bases. CDR3 length: 15 residues. Germline V gives CDR1 GTSNPN, CDR2 SVGIG (reference sequence). This chain's CDR3 is CAWSLTGTVGEKLFF. CDR3 bases: TGTGCCTGGAGCCTCACAGGGACGGTGGGCGAAAAACTGTTTTTT.

This chain uses TRBV6-5 with TRBJ2-1, with 7 bases lining up with TRBD2. Looked up from germline, CDR1 is MNHEY and CDR2 is SVGAGI. The CDR3 has 15 residues. V shed 6 bases, J shed 6 bases, and the junction held 11 bases outside the gene matches. The CDR3 DNA follows: TGTGCCAGCAGCCCGACTAGCCGGCCGCTCAATGAGCAGTTCTTC. The encoded protein is CASSPTSRPLNEQFF.